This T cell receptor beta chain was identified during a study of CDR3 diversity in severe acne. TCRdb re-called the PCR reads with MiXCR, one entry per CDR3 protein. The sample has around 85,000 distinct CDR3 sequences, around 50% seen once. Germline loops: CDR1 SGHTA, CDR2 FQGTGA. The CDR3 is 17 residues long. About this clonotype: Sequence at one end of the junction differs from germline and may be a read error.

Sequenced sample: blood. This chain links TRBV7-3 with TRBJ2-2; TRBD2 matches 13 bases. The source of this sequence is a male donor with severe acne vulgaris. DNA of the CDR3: TGTGCCAGCAGCTTAAAATTCGGACTAGCGGGAGCCGGGGAGCTGCTTTTT. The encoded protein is CASSLKFGLAGAGELLF.